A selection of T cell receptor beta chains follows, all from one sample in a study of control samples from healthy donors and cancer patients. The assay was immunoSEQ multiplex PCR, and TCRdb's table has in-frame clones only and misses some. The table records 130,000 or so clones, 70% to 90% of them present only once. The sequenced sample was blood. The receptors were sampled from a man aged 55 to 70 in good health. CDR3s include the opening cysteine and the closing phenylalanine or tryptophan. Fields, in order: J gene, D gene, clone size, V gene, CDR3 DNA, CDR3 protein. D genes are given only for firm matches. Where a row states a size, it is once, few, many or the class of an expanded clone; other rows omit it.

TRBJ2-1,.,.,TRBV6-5,TGTGCCAGCAGTTACTCGTCCCTATACTCCTACAATGAGCAGTTCTTC,CASSYSSLYSYNEQFF
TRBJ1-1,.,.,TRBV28,TGTGCCAGCGGCCAAGTAGGGGTTGAGAACACTGAAGCTTTCTTT,CASGQVGVENTEAFF
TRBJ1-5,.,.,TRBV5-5,TGTGCCAGCAGCCTGGAAGGAATGGGGGCCTACAATCAGCCCCAGCATTTT,CASSLEGMGAYNQPQHF
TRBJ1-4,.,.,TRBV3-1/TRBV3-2,TGTGCCAGCAGCCAAAGTTTGATCGCTGAAAAACTGTTTTTT,CASSQSLIAEKLFF
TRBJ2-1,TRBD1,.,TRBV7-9,TGTGCCAGCAGCTTAGCGGCTTTGGAGGACAGGCGGTTCTTC,CASSLAALEDRRFF
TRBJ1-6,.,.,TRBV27,TGTGCCAGCAGTTTATCAGGGCGGAATAATTCACCCCTCCACTTT,CASSLSGRNNSPLHF
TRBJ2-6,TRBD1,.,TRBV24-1,TGTGCCACCAGTGACCCGGGACAGGGGACTGGGGCCAACGTCCTGACTTTC,CATSDPGQGTGANVLTF
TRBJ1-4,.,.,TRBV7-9,TGTGCCAGCAGCGCCCTAAGGACGGATTCTGAAAAACTGTTTTTT,CASSALRTDSEKLFF
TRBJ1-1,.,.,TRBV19,TGTGCCAGTAGTGACAGCCCCAACACTGAAGCTTTCTTT,CASSDSPNTEAFF
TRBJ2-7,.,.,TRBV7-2,TGTGCCAGCAGCTTAGACCACTACGAGCAGTACTTC,CASSLDHYEQYF
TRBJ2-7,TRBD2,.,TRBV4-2,TGTGCCAGCAGCCAAGAGCGGAGCGGGGGCTCCTACGAGCAGTACTTC,CASSQERSGGSYEQYF
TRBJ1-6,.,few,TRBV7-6,TGTGCCAGCAGCTTAGGACAGGTGAACAATTCACCCCTCCACTTT,CASSLGQVNNSPLHF
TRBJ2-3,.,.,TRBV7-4,TGTGCCAGCAGCTGCGTCCCGGGACGCACCAGGAGCACAGATACGCAGTATTTT,CASSCVPGRTRSTDTQYF
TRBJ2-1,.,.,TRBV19,TGTGCCAGTACCTGGAGTAGTGGCGAGCAGTTCTTC,CASTWSSGEQFF
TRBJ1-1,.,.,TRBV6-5,TGTGCCAGCAGTTACGGCAGGGACACTGAAGCTTTCTTT,CASSYGRDTEAFF
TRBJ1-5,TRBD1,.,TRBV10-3,TGTGCCATCAGTCCTGGACAGGGGCAGCCCCAGCATTTT,CAISPGQGQPQHF
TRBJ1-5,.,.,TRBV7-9,TGTGCCAGCAGCTTAGATGCGGGTGGGCAGCCCCAGCATTTT,CASSLDAGGQPQHF
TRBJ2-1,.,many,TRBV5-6,TGTGCCAGCAGCTTGGGGATCGGGGGAACCTCTAATGAGCAGTTCTTC,CASSLGIGGTSNEQFF
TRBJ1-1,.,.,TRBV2,TGTGCCAGCAACCAACAGACGAACACTGAAGCTTTCTTT,CASNQQTNTEAFF
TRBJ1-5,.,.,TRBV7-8,TGTGCCAGCACTCTGGGGTGGGCAGGGAATCAGCCCCAGCATTTT,CASTLGWAGNQPQHF
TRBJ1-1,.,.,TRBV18,TGTGCCAGCTCACCACTTTCGTTGAACACTGAAGCTTTCTTT,CASSPLSLNTEAFF
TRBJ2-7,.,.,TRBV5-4,TGTGCCAGCAGCTCCGGACCTGAGGAGCTACGAGAGCAGTACTTC,CASSSGPEELREQYF
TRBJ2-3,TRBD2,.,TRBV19,TGTGCCAGTAGTTCGATGGGACTAGCGGGGGATACGCAGTATTTT,CASSSMGLAGDTQYF
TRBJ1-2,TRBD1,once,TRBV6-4,TGTGCCAGCAGCGCCGGCCCTACAGGGGGCTCTGGCTACACCTTC,CASSAGPTGGSGYTF
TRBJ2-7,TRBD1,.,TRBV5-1,TGCGCCAGCAGCTTGGGACAGGGGAGCGAGCAGTACTTC,CASSLGQGSEQYF
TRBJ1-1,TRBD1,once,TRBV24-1,TGTGCCACCAGTGCCGGGACAGGAGCTTTCTTT,CATSAGTGAFF
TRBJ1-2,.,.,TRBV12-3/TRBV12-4,TGTGCCAGCAGTTTAGCCGGAGGGGGCTACACCTTC,CASSLAGGGYTF